Listed below are T cell receptor beta chains from one sample, sequenced in a study of T cells in Graves' hyperthyroidism and ophthalmopathy. Each CDR3 protein gets one entry after TCRdb re-called the multiplex PCR reads with MiXCR. The sample has around 620,000 distinct CDR3 sequences; 15% to 20% are singletons. The sample was blood. The receptors here all came from a woman aged 25-40 years with Graves' hyperthyroidism. Each CDR3 is given with its conserved first and last residue. The D gene is left open where the match is weak. Clone sizes are given selectively: once, few, many, or a class where the clone is expanded.

>many|TRBV2|TRBD1|TRBJ2-6
CASSNRGTSSGANVLTF
TGTGCCAGCAGTAACAGGGGGACCAGCTCTGGGGCCAACGTCCTGACTTTC
>-|TRBV2|TRBD1|TRBJ1-1
CASTGTGGGGHTEAFF
TGTGCCAGCACTGGAACAGGGGGCGGGGGCCACACTGAAGCTTTCTTT
>-|TRBV20-1|-|TRBJ2-7
CSARWPASYEQYF
TGCAGTGCTAGATGGCCGGCTTCCTACGAGCAGTACTTC
>few|TRBV12-3/TRBV12-4|-|TRBJ2-1
CASSFTLRTTLGTYNEQFF
TGTGCCAGCAGTTTTACCCTCAGGACAACCCTGGGGACCTACAATGAGCAGTTCTTC
>many|TRBV6-1|TRBD1|TRBJ2-3
CASIGQGGSNTQYF
TGTGCCAGCATCGGACAGGGGGGGAGTAATACGCAGTATTTT
>-|TRBV19|-|TRBJ1-3
CAASVNSGNTIYF
TGTGCCGCCTCGGTTAACTCTGGAAACACCATATATTTT
>many|TRBV10-3|-|TRBJ1-5
CAISEGGRLDSNQPQHF
TGTGCCATCAGTGAGGGTGGTCGCCTTGATAGCAATCAGCCCCAGCATTTT
>-|TRBV11-2|-|TRBJ1-1
CASSPIRRGGTEAFF
TGTGCCAGTAGTCCAATCCGGAGGGGAGGTACTGAAGCTTTCTTT
>few|TRBV19|-|TRBJ1-5
CASSWGSGSNQPQHF
TGTGCCAGTAGTTGGGGGAGTGGGTCCAATCAGCCCCAGCATTTT
>many|TRBV6-2/TRBV6-3|TRBD2|TRBJ2-3
CASSETSGVFTDTQYF
TGTGCCAGCAGCGAGACTAGCGGAGTTTTCACAGATACGCAGTATTTT
>many|TRBV3-1|-|TRBJ1-2
CASSSRQELNYGYTF
TGTGCCAGCAGCTCCCGACAGGAACTTAACTATGGCTACACCTTC
>many|TRBV2|-|TRBJ2-1
CASVGLVTPNEQFF
TGTGCCAGCGTTGGGCTAGTAACCCCCAATGAGCAGTTCTTC
>many|TRBV29-1|-|TRBJ2-3
CSVEARLTDTQYF
TGCAGCGTTGAAGCGCGACTCACAGATACGCAGTATTTT
>few|TRBV2|-|TRBJ2-4
CASSEGRQLAKNIQYF
TGTGCCAGCAGTGAAGGTCGACAGCTCGCCAAAAACATTCAGTACTTC
>-|TRBV19|-|TRBJ1-1
CASSGYEAFF
TGTGCCAGTAGTGGGTATGAAGCTTTCTTT
>many|TRBV6-1|TRBD1|TRBJ1-2
CASSLSQGALGYTF
TGTGCCAGCAGTCTCTCACAGGGGGCGCTTGGCTACACCTTC
>few|TRBV11-2|TRBD2|TRBJ2-5
CASSLGGTSGTVYF
TGTGCCAGCAGCTTAGGGGGGACTAGCGGGACTGTTTACTTC
>-|TRBV30|-|TRBJ2-3
CAWSGTGDTQYF
TGTGCCTGGAGCGGTACAGGAGATACGCAGTATTTT
>-|TRBV4-3|TRBD2|TRBJ2-5
CASSQASGRASQETQYF
TGCGCCAGCAGCCAAGCGAGCGGGAGGGCCTCGCAAGAGACCCAGTACTTC
>-|TRBV7-9|-|TRBJ2-2
CASSFLDSDTGELFF
TGTGCCAGCAGCTTTCTTGATTCGGACACCGGGGAGCTGTTTTTT
>-|TRBV6-1|TRBD1|TRBJ2-2
CASSRWDRSTGELFF
TGTGCCAGCAGCCGATGGGACAGAAGCACCGGGGAGCTGTTTTTT
>-|TRBV4-3|-|TRBJ1-5
CASSQVRGGQPQHF
TGCGCCAGCAGCCAAGTTAGGGGTGGCCAGCCCCAGCATTTT
>-|TRBV7-3|TRBD1|TRBJ1-5
CASSRGGAQPQHF
TGTGCCAGCAGCCGAGGGGGCGCGCAGCCCCAGCATTTT
>-|TRBV6-5|-|TRBJ1-6
CASSYMRGGSPLHF
TGTGCCAGCAGTTACATGAGGGGGGGTTCACCCCTCCACTTT
>-|TRBV20-1|-|TRBJ1-1
CSARVMNWAGTVNTEAFF
TGCAGTGCTAGAGTAATGAATTGGGCTGGGACGGTGAACACTGAAGCTTTCTTT
>few|TRBV10-3|-|TRBJ1-2
CATLTGQLGGYGYTF
TGTGCCACCTTAACCGGACAGCTAGGGGGCTATGGCTACACCTTC
>-|TRBV10-1|-|TRBJ2-5
CASSDPAPRLEKTQYF
TGCGCCAGCAGTGACCCAGCTCCCAGGCTCGAAAAGACCCAGTACTTC
>few|TRBV5-1|-|TRBJ2-5
CASSLDSTQETQYF
TGCGCCAGCAGCTTGGACAGCACGCAAGAGACCCAGTACTTC
>few|TRBV18|-|TRBJ2-7
CASSPTIGTGAYEQYF
TGTGCCAGCTCCCCTACCATTGGGACGGGGGCCTACGAGCAGTACTTC
>-|TRBV9|TRBD2|TRBJ2-3
CASSVTSVPDTQYF
TGTGCCAGCAGCGTCACTAGCGTCCCGGATACGCAGTATTTT
>-|TRBV29-1|TRBD1|TRBJ1-1
CSVTRQGLHTEAFF
TGCAGCGTGACCCGACAGGGGCTACACACTGAAGCTTTCTTT
>many|TRBV6-1|-|TRBJ1-1
CASSDTGTMNTEAFF
TGTGCCAGCAGTGACACAGGAACTATGAACACTGAAGCTTTCTTT
>many|TRBV6-1|-|TRBJ2-1
CASSVGGLPNNEQFF
TGTGCCAGCAGTGTAGGGGGTCTACCAAACAATGAGCAGTTCTTC
>many|TRBV2|TRBD2|TRBJ2-5
CASLAGEETQYF
TGTGCCAGCCTAGCGGGAGAAGAGACCCAGTACTTC
>many|TRBV28|-|TRBJ1-5
CASRTGPFYQPQHF
TGTGCCAGCAGAACGGGACCCTTTTATCAGCCCCAGCATTTT
>few|TRBV2|-|TRBJ2-5
CASKYEGVPTGTQYF
TGTGCCAGCAAGTACGAGGGAGTGCCAACAGGGACCCAGTACTTC
>-|TRBV30|-|TRBJ2-7
CAWSVEGTVSYEQYF
TGTGCCTGGAGTGTAGAGGGGACGGTCTCTTACGAGCAGTACTTC
>many|TRBV29-1|-|TRBJ2-3
CSVVWYTDTQYF
TGCAGCGTTGTTTGGTATACAGATACGCAGTATTTT
>-|TRBV10-2|TRBD2|TRBJ2-1
CASSEGSAYSGGSSYNEQFF
TGCGCCAGCAGTGAGGGGTCAGCTTATAGCGGGGGAAGCTCCTACAATGAGCAGTTCTTC
>many|TRBV27|TRBD2|TRBJ2-7
CASSLRTSGRRGYYEQYF
TGTGCCAGCAGCCTCAGGACTAGCGGTCGCCGGGGTTACTACGAGCAGTACTTC
>many|TRBV20-1|-|TRBJ2-3
CSASVGYSTDTQYF
TGCAGTGCTAGTGTTGGATACAGCACAGATACGCAGTATTTT
>-|TRBV6-2/TRBV6-3|-|TRBJ2-7
CASNRGVRGSYEQYF
TGTGCCAGCAACCGCGGGGTACGGGGCTCCTACGAGCAGTACTTC
>-|TRBV7-2|-|TRBJ1-1
CASSLVPVNTEAFF
TGTGCCAGCAGCTTAGTCCCAGTTAACACTGAAGCTTTCTTT
>many|TRBV6-1|-|TRBJ2-3
CASREPGPTDTQYF
TGTGCCAGCAGAGAACCGGGACCCACAGATACGCAGTATTTT
>many|TRBV7-2|-|TRBJ2-3
CASSALEDTQYF
TGTGCCAGCAGCGCCCTAGAAGATACGCAGTATTTT
>few|TRBV6-1|TRBD1|TRBJ1-2
CASSRNPVSGTGGYTF
TGTGCCAGCAGTCGAAACCCCGTCTCCGGGACAGGAGGTTACACCTTC
>-|TRBV18|-|TRBJ2-7
CASSPRSGQSSYEQYF
TGTGCCAGCTCACCACGTAGCGGTCAAAGCTCCTACGAGCAGTACTTC
>-|TRBV5-5|-|TRBJ2-5
CASSLYGRETQYF
TGTGCCAGCAGCTTATACGGGAGAGAGACCCAGTACTTC
>many|TRBV28|-|TRBJ2-1
CASTFLGGGEQFF
TGTGCCAGCACTTTCTTGGGGGGTGGTGAGCAGTTCTTC
>few|TRBV3-1|TRBD1|TRBJ2-5
CASSPVPGQGYKETQYF
TGTGCCAGCAGCCCCGTCCCGGGACAGGGATACAAAGAGACCCAGTACTTC
>-|TRBV9|-|TRBJ1-4
CASSTDEKLFF
TGTGCCAGCAGCACCGATGAAAAACTGTTTTTT
>many|TRBV6-6|-|TRBJ2-5
CASSYDLSMEGVRYF
TGTGCCAGCAGTTACGACCTTTCGATGGAAGGAGTACGATACTTC
>few|TRBV6-2/TRBV6-3|-|TRBJ2-1
CASRLGLEQFF
TGTGCCAGCCGCCTCGGTTTGGAGCAGTTCTTC
>many|TRBV2|-|TRBJ2-1
CASSGGLLPGNEQFF
TGTGCCAGCAGTGGTGGGCTACTCCCTGGGAATGAGCAGTTCTTC
>many|TRBV28|-|TRBJ2-7
CASSLGGTGQSIPYEQYF
TGTGCCAGCAGTTTAGGGGGAACGGGACAAAGTATCCCGTACGAGCAGTACTTC
>many|TRBV20-1|TRBD2|TRBJ2-7
CSARAPLAGVNEQYF
TGCAGTGCTAGAGCCCCCCTAGCGGGAGTCAACGAGCAGTACTTC
>many|TRBV5-4|TRBD2|TRBJ2-1
CAIKAGGSYNEQFF
TGTGCCATCAAAGCGGGGGGTTCCTACAATGAGCAGTTCTTC